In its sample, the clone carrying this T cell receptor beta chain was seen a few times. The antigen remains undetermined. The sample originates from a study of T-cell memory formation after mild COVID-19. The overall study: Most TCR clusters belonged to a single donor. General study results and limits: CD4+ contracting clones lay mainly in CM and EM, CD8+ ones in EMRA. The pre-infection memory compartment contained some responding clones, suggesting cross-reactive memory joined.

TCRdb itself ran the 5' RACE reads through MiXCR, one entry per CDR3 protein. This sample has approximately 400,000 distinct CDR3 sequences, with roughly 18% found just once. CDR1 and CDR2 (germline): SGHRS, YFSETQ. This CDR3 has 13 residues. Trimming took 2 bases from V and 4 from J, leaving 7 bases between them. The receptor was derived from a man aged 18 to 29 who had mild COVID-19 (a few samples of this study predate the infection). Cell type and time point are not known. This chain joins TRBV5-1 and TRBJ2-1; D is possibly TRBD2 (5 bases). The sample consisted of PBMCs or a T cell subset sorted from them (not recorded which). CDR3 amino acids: CASSFRGYNEQFF. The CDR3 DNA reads TGCGCCAGCAGCTTTCGGGGATACAATGAGCAGTTCTTC.